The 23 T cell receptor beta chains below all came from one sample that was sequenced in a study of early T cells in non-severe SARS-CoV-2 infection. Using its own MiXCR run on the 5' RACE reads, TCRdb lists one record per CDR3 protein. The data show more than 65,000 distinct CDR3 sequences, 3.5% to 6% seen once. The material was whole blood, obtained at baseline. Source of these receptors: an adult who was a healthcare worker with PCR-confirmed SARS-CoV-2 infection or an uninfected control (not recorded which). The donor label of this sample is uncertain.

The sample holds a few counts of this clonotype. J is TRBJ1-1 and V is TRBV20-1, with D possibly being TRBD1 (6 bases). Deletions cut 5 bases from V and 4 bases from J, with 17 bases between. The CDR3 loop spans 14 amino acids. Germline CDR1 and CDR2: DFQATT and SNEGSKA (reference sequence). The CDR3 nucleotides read TGCAGTGCTCGAAGGGGAGGGGGAAGCACTGAAGCTTTCTTT. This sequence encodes CSARRGGGSTEAFF.

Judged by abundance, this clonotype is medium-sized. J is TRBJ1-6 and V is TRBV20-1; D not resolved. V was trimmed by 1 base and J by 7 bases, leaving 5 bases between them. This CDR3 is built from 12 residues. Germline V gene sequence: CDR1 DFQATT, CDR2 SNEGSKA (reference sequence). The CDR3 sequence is CSARGGNSPLHF. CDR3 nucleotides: TGCAGTGCTAGAGGGGGAAATTCACCCCTCCACTTT.

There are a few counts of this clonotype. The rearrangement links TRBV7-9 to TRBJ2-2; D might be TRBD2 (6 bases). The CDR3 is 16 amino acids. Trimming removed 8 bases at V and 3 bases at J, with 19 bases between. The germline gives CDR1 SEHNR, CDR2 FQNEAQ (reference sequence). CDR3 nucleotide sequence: TGTGCCAGCTATGGCGGGGCCTACTGGGACACCGGGGAGCTGTTTTTT. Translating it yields CASYGGAYWDTGELFF.

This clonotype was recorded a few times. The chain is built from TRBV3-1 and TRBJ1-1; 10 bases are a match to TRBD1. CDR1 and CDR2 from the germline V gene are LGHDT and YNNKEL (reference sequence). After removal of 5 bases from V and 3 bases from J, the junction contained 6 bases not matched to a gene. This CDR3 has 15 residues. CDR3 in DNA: TGTGCCAGCAGCTTGCGACAGGGGGCTGACACTGAAGCTTTCTTT. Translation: CASSLRQGADTEAFF.

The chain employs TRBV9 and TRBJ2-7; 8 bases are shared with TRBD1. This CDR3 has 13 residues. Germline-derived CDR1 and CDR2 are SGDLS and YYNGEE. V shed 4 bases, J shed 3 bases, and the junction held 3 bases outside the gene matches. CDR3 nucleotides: TGTGCCAGCAGCCCCGGACAGGGCTACGAGCAGTACTTC. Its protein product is CASSPGQGYEQYF.

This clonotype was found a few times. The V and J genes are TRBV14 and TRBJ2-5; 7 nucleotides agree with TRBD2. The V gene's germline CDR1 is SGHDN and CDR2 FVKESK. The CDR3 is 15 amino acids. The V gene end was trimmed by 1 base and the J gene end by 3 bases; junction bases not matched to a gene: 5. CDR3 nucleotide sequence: TGTGCCAGCAGCCAAGTCCTAGCGGCCGAAGAGACCCAGTACTTC. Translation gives CASSQVLAAEETQYF.

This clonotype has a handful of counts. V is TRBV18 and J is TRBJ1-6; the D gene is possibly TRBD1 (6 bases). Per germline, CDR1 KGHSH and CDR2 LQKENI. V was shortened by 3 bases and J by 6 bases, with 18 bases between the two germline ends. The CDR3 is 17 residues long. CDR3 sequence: CASSPFWGRDRNSPLHF. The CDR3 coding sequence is TGTGCCAGCTCACCTTTTTGGGGGCGAGATCGTAATTCACCCCTCCACTTT.

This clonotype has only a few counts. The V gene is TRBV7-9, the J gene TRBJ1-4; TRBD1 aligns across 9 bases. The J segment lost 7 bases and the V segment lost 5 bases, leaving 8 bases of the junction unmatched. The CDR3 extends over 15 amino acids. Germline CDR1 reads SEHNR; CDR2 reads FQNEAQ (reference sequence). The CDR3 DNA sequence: TGTGCCAGCAGCCTCGGACAGGGGAGAAGTGAAAAACTGTTTTTT. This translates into CASSLGQGRSEKLFF.

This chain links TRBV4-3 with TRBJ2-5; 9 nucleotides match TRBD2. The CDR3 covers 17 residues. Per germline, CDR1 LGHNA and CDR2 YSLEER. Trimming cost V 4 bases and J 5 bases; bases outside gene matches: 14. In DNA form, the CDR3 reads TGCGCCAGCAGCCGAGAAAAGGGGGCTAGCGGGGAGGAGACCCAGTACTTC. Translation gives CASSREKGASGEETQYF.

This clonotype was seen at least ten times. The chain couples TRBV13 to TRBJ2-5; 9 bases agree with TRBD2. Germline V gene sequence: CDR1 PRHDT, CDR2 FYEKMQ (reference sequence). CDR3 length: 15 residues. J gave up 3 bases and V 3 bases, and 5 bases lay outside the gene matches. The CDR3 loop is CASSFQAGGEETQYF. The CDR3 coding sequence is TGTGCCAGCAGCTTCCAAGCGGGGGGCGAAGAGACCCAGTACTTC.

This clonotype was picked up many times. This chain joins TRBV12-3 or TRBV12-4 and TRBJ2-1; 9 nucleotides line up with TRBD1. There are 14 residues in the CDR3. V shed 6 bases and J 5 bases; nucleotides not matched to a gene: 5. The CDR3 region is CASRPGQGNNEQFF. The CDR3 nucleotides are TGTGCCAGCAGGCCGGGACAGGGAAACAATGAGCAGTTCTTC.

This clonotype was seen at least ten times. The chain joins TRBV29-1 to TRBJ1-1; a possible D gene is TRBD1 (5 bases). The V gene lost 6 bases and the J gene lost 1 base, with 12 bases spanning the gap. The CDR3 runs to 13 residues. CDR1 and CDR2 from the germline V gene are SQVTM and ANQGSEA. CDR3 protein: CSVEGPPNTEAFF. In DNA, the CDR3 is TGCAGCGTCGAGGGACCCCCGAACACTGAAGCTTTCTTT.

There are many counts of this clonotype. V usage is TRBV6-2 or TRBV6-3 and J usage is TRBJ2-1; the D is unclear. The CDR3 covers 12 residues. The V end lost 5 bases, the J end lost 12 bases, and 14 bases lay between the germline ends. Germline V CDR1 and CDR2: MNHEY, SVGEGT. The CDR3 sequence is CASSPPSPGQFF. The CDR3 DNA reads TGTGCCAGCAGTCCCCCGTCCCCGGGGCAGTTCTTC.

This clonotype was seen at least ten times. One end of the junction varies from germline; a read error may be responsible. CDR3 sequence: CASRKAQSGSEAFF. The CDR3 DNA reads TGCGCCAGTAGAAAGGCCCAATCAGGTTCTGAAGCTTTCTTT. This chain joins TRBV19 and TRBJ1-1; D not resolved. CDR3 length: 14 amino acids. In germline, CDR1 is LNHDA, CDR2 SQIVND (reference sequence).

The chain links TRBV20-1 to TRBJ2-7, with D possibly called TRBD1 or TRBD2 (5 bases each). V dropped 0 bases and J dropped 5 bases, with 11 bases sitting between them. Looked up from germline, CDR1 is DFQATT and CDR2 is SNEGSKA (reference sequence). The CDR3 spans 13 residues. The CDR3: CSARDRGAHEQYF. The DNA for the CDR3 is TGCAGTGCTAGAGATCGAGGGGCGCACGAGCAGTACTTC.

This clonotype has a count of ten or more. CDR3 bases: TGCGCCAGCATTGGACAGGGTCGCAATGAGCAGTTCTTC. It yields the protein CASIGQGRNEQFF. V usage is TRBV10-2 and J usage is TRBJ2-1; 8 bases map to TRBD1. V lost 7 bases, J lost 6 bases, and 5 bases stayed unmatched. The CDR3 contains 13 residues. Germline assignment: CDR1 WSHSY and CDR2 SAAADI.

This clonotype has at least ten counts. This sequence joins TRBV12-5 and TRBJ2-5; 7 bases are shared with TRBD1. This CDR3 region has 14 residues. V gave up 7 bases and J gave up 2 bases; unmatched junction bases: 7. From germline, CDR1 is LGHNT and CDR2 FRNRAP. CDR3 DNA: TGTGCTAGTGCCAAAACACAGGGGCAAGAGACCCAGTACTTC. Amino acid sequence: CASAKTQGQETQYF. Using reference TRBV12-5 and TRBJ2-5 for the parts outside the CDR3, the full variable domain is DARVTQTPRHKVTEMGQEVTMRCQPILGHNTVFWYRQTMMQGLELLAYFRNRAPLDDSGMPKDRFSAEMPDATLATLKIQPSEPRDSAVYFCASAKTQGQETQYFGPGTRLLVL.

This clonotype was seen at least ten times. The CDR3 coding sequence is TGTGCCATCAGCCCGGGGGGGGTAAGCTATGGCTACACCTTC. It is translated as CAISPGGVSYGYTF. This chain joins TRBV10-3 and TRBJ1-2, with D possibly TRBD1 on 5 matching bases. The CDR3 is 14 residues long. The V end lost 6 bases, the J end lost 4 bases, and 15 bases lay between the germline ends. Germline V gene lookup returns CDR1 ENHRY and CDR2 SYGVKD.

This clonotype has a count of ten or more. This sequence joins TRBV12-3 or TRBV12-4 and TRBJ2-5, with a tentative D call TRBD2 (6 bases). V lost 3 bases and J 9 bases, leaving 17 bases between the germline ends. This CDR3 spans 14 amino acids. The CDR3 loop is CASSFKSLAVPQYF. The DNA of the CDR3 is TGTGCCAGCAGTTTCAAAAGCTTAGCGGTCCCCCAGTACTTC.

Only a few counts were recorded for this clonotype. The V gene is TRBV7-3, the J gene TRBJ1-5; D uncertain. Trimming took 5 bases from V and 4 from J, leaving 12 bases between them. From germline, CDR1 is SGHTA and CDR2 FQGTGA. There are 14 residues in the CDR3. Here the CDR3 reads CASSPGEANQPQHF. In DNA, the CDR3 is TGTGCCAGCAGCCCGGGAGAGGCTAATCAGCCCCAGCATTTT.

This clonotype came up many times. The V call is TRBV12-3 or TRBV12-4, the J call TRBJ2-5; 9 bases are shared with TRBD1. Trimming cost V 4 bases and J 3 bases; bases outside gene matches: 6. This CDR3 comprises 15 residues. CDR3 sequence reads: CASSSTGGLKETQYF. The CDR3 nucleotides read TGTGCCAGCAGTTCAACAGGGGGCCTAAAAGAGACCCAGTACTTC.

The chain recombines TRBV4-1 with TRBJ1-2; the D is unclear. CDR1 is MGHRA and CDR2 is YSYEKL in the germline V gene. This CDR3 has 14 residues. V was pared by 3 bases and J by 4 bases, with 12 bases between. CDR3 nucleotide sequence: TGCGCCAGCAGCCAGGACTTAAAAGGCTATGGCTACACCTTC. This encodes CASSQDLKGYGYTF.

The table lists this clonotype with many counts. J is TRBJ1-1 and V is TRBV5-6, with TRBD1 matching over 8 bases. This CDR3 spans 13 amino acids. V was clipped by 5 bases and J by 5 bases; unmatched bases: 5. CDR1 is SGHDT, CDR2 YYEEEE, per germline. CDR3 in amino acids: CASRKTGVTEAFF. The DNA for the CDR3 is TGTGCCAGCAGAAAGACAGGGGTAACTGAAGCTTTCTTT. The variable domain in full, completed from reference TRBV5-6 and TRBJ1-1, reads DAGVTQSPTHLIKTRGQQVTLRCSPKSGHDTVSWYQQALGQGPQFIFQYYEEEERQRGNFPDRFSGHQFPNYSSELNVNALLLGDSALYLCASRKTGVTEAFFGQGTRLTVV.